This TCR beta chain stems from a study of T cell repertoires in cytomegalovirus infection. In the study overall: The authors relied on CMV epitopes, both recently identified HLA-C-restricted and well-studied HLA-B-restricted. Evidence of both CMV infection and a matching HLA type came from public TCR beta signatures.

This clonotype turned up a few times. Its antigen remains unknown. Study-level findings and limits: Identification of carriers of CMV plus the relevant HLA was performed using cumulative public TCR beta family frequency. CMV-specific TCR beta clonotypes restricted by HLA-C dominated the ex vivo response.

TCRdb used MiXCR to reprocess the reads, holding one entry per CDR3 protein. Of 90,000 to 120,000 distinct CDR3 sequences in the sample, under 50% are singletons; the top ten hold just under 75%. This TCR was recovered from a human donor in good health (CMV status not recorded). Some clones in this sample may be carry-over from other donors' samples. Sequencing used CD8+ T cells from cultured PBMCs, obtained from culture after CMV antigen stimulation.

The CDR3 bases are TGTGCCAGCAGCAACCACCGGGACAGGGTACAAGAGACCCAGTACTTC. This encodes CASSNHRDRVQETQYF. The chain carries TRBV12-3 or TRBV12-4 and TRBJ2-5, with 9 bases aligning to TRBD1. This CDR3 contains 16 residues. Unmatched junction bases numbered 10, after V lost 6 bases and J lost 2 bases.